This entry describes one T cell receptor (beta chain). No antigen is known for it. Within one base of it there is no much larger clone, and no base qualities were kept. The sample belongs to a study of blood T cell repertoires in COVID-19 (dated by TCRdb to about 2020). Background for the entire study: Samples covering the acute and convalescent phases of COVID-19 were provided by collaborators in the United States, Italy and Spain. Where HLA class I and class II types were available, the types were taken from metadata supplied by the sample provider, not from assay-based typing. Subjects who had been exposed to COVID-19, were actively infected with it, or had recovered from it provided the deeply sampled blood TCRbeta repertoires that made up the dataset. The repertoires were made available in a free public database intended to serve as a resource for research on the immune response to SARS-CoV-2. The samples were drawn from the first 160 participants of the ongoing ImmuneRACE study and from 950 to 1,500 subjects provided by 6 global collaborators. Nearly every sample came with metadata listing a de-identified subject ID, COVID-19 status, age in years and sex. The material from the prospective study consisted of cDNA or gDNA derived from T cells, B-cell-depleted T cells, or PBMCs.

The CDR3 measures 12 amino acids from cysteine to phenylalanine. The entry retains the CDR3 DNA only, 36 bases that are in frame from base 1. CDR1 and CDR2 were assigned from the germline V gene as SGHRS and YFSETQ. The trim is 2 bases for V and 6 bases for J, with a gap of 7 bases between the germline ends. The immunoSEQ Assay, a bias-controlled multiplex PCR, was used to amplify TCRbeta CDR3 regions from genomic DNA. Per the original workflow: Nucleated cell counts per sample were estimated from amplification of reference gene primers within the assay. Sequence reads were collapsed and filtered to measure the absolute abundance of every unique TCRbeta CDR3 rearrangement. For each sample, productive Simpson clonality was calculated by taking the square root of Simpson's diversity index across productive rearrangements. Drawn from immuneACCESS, this table holds only the in-frame rearrangements with V and J called that TCRdb kept. Clones are partly lost; checked studies trace under half to an unresolved V gene and leave the rest unexplained. V, J and clone size were drawn from that table, and D and trimming were deduced from the DNA. This sample holds tens of thousands of clones; roughly 90% were observed only once. The ten largest clones take up around 2.7% of the sample.

Each collaborating institution followed its own protocols to collect whole blood in K2EDTA tubes. Collaborator samples were shipped for TCRbeta analysis as frozen whole blood, isolated PBMCs, or DNA extracted from either sample type. The investigation overall reported the following: The quantity of clinical and demographic metadata differed by source and by participant and was supplied without curation.

The clonotype originates from an elderly man with acute or convalescent COVID-19. The sequencing sample was made of peripheral blood. Recombination linked TRBV5-1 to TRBJ2-3; no D segment can be confidently identified. CDR3 sequence: CASSLPGDTQYF. The DNA sequence is given as TGCGCCAGCAGCTTACCCGGGGATACGCAGTATTTT.